These 25 T cell receptor beta chains originate from one sample sequenced in a study of human T cells and chemical hapten exposure. Time point: pre-sensitization, week 0. Specified treatment: therapeutic diphenylcyclopropenone sensitization with weekly scalp DPC. TCRdb redid the calling of the RACE reads with MiXCR, one entry per CDR3 protein. Of nearly 110,000 distinct CDR3 sequences in the sample, 12% were seen once. Sequencing used whole blood, obtained in connection with sensitization to the hapten diphenylcyclopropenone (DPC). These receptors all come from a woman aged 45-59 years with alopecia areata. Some clones in this sample may be carry-over from other donors' samples.

This clonotype was recorded at least ten times. The V and J genes are TRBV19 and TRBJ2-2, with 8 bases aligning to TRBD2. The CDR3 is 15 amino acids. Trimming removed 7 bases from V and 7 bases from J; junction bases left unmatched: 11. Looked up from germline, CDR1 is LNHDA and CDR2 is SQIVND (reference sequence). The DNA for the CDR3 is TGTGCCAGTAATCAGGTAGCGGGATACGTCGGGGAGCTGTTTTTT. It translates to CASNQVAGYVGELFF.

The chain is built from TRBV20-1 and TRBJ2-2; weak D call: TRBD2 (6 bases). Trimming shortened V by 2 bases and J by 8 bases, and 18 bases separated the two germline ends. This CDR3 has 15 amino acids. Per the germline V gene, CDR1 is DFQATT and CDR2 is SNEGSKA (reference sequence). The chain's CDR3 is CSARPGLSPSGELFF. CDR3 nucleotide sequence: TGCAGTGCTAGACCGGGACTCAGCCCGTCGGGGGAGCTGTTTTTT.

The V gene is TRBV28, the J gene TRBJ1-2; a possible D gene is TRBD1 (6 bases). V lost 6 bases and J lost 5, with 13 bases in between. In germline, CDR1 is MDHEN, CDR2 SYDVKM. The CDR3 is made up of 13 amino acids. The CDR3: CASSGQTFYGYTF. The CDR3 DNA reads TGTGCCAGCAGCGGACAGACCTTTTATGGCTACACCTTC.

This clonotype was picked up many times. Written as DNA, the CDR3 is TGTGCCAGCTCACCGATCAGAGGCGACTATGGCTACACCTTC. Translated, it gives CASSPIRGDYGYTF. The chain combines TRBV18 with TRBJ1-2; no definite D call. The V and J ends lost 3 bases and 3 bases respectively, with 11 bases between them. Germline CDR1 reads KGHSH; CDR2 reads LQKENI. This CDR3 is 14 amino acids long.

V usage is TRBV5-1 and J usage is TRBJ2-2; D is possibly TRBD1 (6 bases). This CDR3 is 15 amino acids long. V lost 0 bases to trimming and J lost 4 bases, with 10 bases between them. The germline gives CDR1 SGHRS, CDR2 YFSETQ. The CDR3 loop is CASSLVAGATGELFF. Written as DNA, the CDR3 is TGCGCCAGCAGCTTGGTGGCAGGGGCCACCGGGGAGCTGTTTTTT.

The J gene is TRBJ2-5, the V gene TRBV28; TRBD2 agrees at 7 bases. In germline, CDR1 is MDHEN, CDR2 SYDVKM. This CDR3 is 15 amino acids long. The J segment lost 5 bases and the V segment lost 7 bases, leaving 13 bases of the junction unmatched. The CDR3 DNA is TGTGCCAGCAACCCCGTCCGCGGGAGCGGGGAGACCCAGTACTTC. Translation gives CASNPVRGSGETQYF.

This clonotype was seen only a few times. J is TRBJ2-1 and V is TRBV29-1; 10 nucleotides match TRBD2. This CDR3 is built from 17 residues. Germline V gene sequence: CDR1 SQVTM, CDR2 ANQGSEA. Trimming removed 3 bases from V and 1 base from J; junction bases left unmatched: 9. This CDR3 is CSVEGASGSLSYNEQFF. In DNA, the CDR3 is TGCAGCGTTGAGGGGGCTAGCGGGAGTTTATCCTACAATGAGCAGTTCTTC.

This clonotype showed up many times. This rearrangement joins TRBV7-6 to TRBJ1-1; D not certain. This CDR3 has 15 amino acids. The germline V and J ends were trimmed by 0 bases and 1 base, with 9 bases remaining between them. Germline loops: CDR1 SGHVS, CDR2 FNYEAQ. The chain's CDR3 is CASSLAHQWNTEAFF. In nucleotides, the CDR3 is TGTGCCAGCAGCTTAGCCCATCAATGGAACACTGAAGCTTTCTTT.

This clonotype has at least ten counts. The rearrangement uses TRBV4-1 and TRBJ2-3; D not resolved. CDR3 length equals 13 residues. Germline CDR1 and CDR2: MGHRA and YSYEKL. Deletions cut 5 bases from V and 0 bases from J, with 6 bases between. CDR3 in amino acids: CASSFYSTDTQYF. CDR3 coding DNA: TGCGCCAGCAGCTTCTACAGCACAGATACGCAGTATTTT.

A few counts support this clonotype. The chain links TRBV2 to TRBJ1-1; D not certain. V was clipped by 5 bases and J by 0 bases, with 10 bases between them. Germline V gene sequence: CDR1 SNHLY, CDR2 FYNNEI. The CDR3 covers 14 residues. For the CDR3, the DNA is TGTGCCAGCAGTAGCCGACGCGTGAACACTGAAGCTTTCTTT. This translates into CASSSRRVNTEAFF.

This clonotype was seen at least ten times. The V and J genes are TRBV6-2 or TRBV6-3 and TRBJ1-2, with 7 bases lining up with TRBD1. Trimming removed 8 bases from V and 3 bases from J; junction bases left unmatched: 18. This CDR3 is built from 17 residues. In germline, CDR1 is MNHEY, CDR2 SVGEGT. The CDR3 nucleotides are TGTGCCAGCGCTCCTAATGTCAAGGGGGCTGAGGACTATGGCTACACCTTC. It yields the protein CASAPNVKGAEDYGYTF.

The table lists this clonotype with a few counts. V is TRBV28 and J is TRBJ1-5, with no clear D. The length of the CDR3 is 12 residues. The ends were cut back, 6 bases at V and 1 base at J, with 4 bases in the middle. Per the germline V gene, CDR1 is MDHEN and CDR2 is SYDVKM. The CDR3 nucleotides are TGTGCCAGCAGGGGCAGCAATCAGCCCCAGCATTTT. Residues: CASRGSNQPQHF.

The J gene is TRBJ2-7, the V gene TRBV7-9; TRBD1 might be the D (5 bases). Germline V CDR1 and CDR2: SEHNR, FQNEAQ (reference sequence). The CDR3 extends over 16 amino acids. The germline V and J ends were trimmed by 4 bases and 1 base, with 17 bases remaining between them. The CDR3 loop reads CASSSPPDKPSYEQYF. The DNA for the CDR3 is TGTGCCAGCAGCTCGCCCCCGGACAAGCCTTCCTACGAGCAGTACTTC. The whole variable domain, remainder taken from reference TRBV7-9 and TRBJ2-7, is DTGVSQNPRHKITKRGQNVTFRCDPISEHNRLYWYRQTLGQGPEFLTYFQNEAQLEKSRLLSDRFSAERPKGSFSTLEIQRTEQGDSAMYLCASSSPPDKPSYEQYFGPGTRLTVT.

The DNA for the CDR3 is TGTGCCAGCAGCCAAGACACGAATAGCAATCAGCCCCAGCATTTT. Translated: CASSQDTNSNQPQHF. The V and J genes are TRBV3-1 and TRBJ1-5; D unresolved. V was shortened by 0 bases and J by 0 bases, with 6 bases between the two germline ends. The length of the CDR3 is 15 residues. The V gene's germline CDR1 is LGHDT and CDR2 YNNKEL (reference sequence).

The chain recombines TRBV10-3 with TRBJ2-3; TRBD1 matches 7 bases. In germline, CDR1 is ENHRY, CDR2 SYGVKD. This CDR3 spans 14 amino acids. CDR3 nucleotides: TGTGTCACCGAAGGGACAGTACCGACAGATACGCAGTATTTT. This encodes CVTEGTVPTDTQYF.

The J gene is TRBJ2-4, the V gene TRBV12-3 or TRBV12-4; 8 bases line up with TRBD2. The CDR3 extends over 13 amino acids. J lost 6 bases, V lost 6 bases, and 4 bases had no gene match. The DNA for the CDR3 is TGTGCCAGCAGAGTAGCGGGGTCAAACATTCAGTACTTC. Its translation: CASRVAGSNIQYF.

In nucleotides, the CDR3 is TGCAGTGCTAGGACATTGAACACTGAAGCTTTCTTT. Its protein product is CSARTLNTEAFF. This sequence joins TRBV20-1 and TRBJ1-1; unclear D gene. The germline CDR1 and CDR2 sequences are DFQATT and SNEGSKA (reference sequence). The CDR3 spans 12 residues. V shed 3 bases and J shed 0 bases, with 5 bases lying between them.

The V gene is TRBV2, the J gene TRBJ2-7, with D perhaps TRBD1 (5 bases). The CDR3 runs to 15 residues. V shed 0 bases and J shed 3 bases, with 12 bases lying between them. Germline V CDR1 and CDR2: SNHLY, FYNNEI. Here the CDR3 reads CASSEALDRFYEQYF. In DNA, the CDR3 is TGTGCCAGCAGTGAAGCGCTTGACAGATTCTACGAGCAGTACTTC.

This clonotype was seen at least ten times. This sequence joins TRBV18 and TRBJ2-7; D not resolved. From germline, CDR1 is KGHSH and CDR2 LQKENI. The V and J ends lost 2 bases and 2 bases respectively, with 10 bases between them. The CDR3 extends over 14 amino acids. CDR3 amino acids: CASSPKVGPYEQYF. In DNA, the CDR3 is TGTGCCAGCTCACCAAAGGTTGGACCCTACGAGCAGTACTTC.

The CDR3 DNA sequence: TGTGCCACTACCAAGTTGGGAAACCAAGAGACCCAGTACTTC. Its translation: CATTKLGNQETQYF. The V gene is TRBV7-9, the J gene TRBJ2-5; D is unresolved. This CDR3 is built from 14 residues. V was pared by 10 bases and J by 0 bases, with 15 bases between. Germline values: CDR1 SEHNR, CDR2 FQNEAQ (reference sequence).

This clonotype has only a few counts. The genes are TRBV7-9 and TRBJ2-1; TRBD2 aligns across 8 bases. The length of the CDR3 is 15 residues. Germline V CDR1 and CDR2: SEHNR, FQNEAQ (reference sequence). V trimming: 4 bases; J trimming: 3 bases; junction bases outside the gene matches: 5. The CDR3 region is CASSSRTSRYNEQFF. The CDR3 nucleotides are TGTGCCAGCAGCTCCAGGACTAGCCGCTACAATGAGCAGTTCTTC.

This CDR3 is CASSYWARGGNQPQHF. DNA for the CDR3: TGTGCCAGCAGTTACTGGGCCAGGGGGGGAAATCAGCCCCAGCATTTT. The chain recombines TRBV6-2 or TRBV6-3 with TRBJ1-5, with 7 bases aligning to TRBD1. This CDR3 comprises 16 residues. Germline assignment: CDR1 MNHEY and CDR2 SVGEGT. The V segment lost 1 base and the J segment 4 bases; nucleotides outside the gene matches: 7.

This clonotype was seen a few times. The chain employs TRBV5-5 and TRBJ2-2; D may be TRBD1 (5 bases). Germline V lookup: CDR1 SGHKS, CDR2 YYEKEE (reference sequence). V lost 4 bases and J lost 3, with 16 bases in between. This CDR3 region has 16 residues. The CDR3 loop is CASSKGWGRDTGELFF. As DNA, the CDR3 is TGTGCCAGCAGCAAGGGGTGGGGTCGGGACACCGGGGAGCTGTTTTTT.

V and J are TRBV5-5 and TRBJ2-5; D is unresolved. Germline assignment: CDR1 SGHKS and CDR2 YYEKEE (reference sequence). The CDR3 loop spans 13 amino acids. V was trimmed by 7 bases and J by 3 bases, leaving 13 bases between them. The CDR3 sequence is CASGVLKEETQYF. CDR3 bases: TGTGCCAGCGGGGTATTAAAAGAAGAGACCCAGTACTTC.

The chain is built from TRBV28 and TRBJ1-5, with a possible D match to TRBD1 (5 bases). Trimming took 6 bases from V and 6 from J, leaving 21 bases between them. Germline V gives CDR1 MDHEN, CDR2 SYDVKM. This CDR3 is built from 16 residues. CDR3 sequence (DNA): TGTGCCAGCAGAGAAAGGCCAGGGTTTATGAGTCAGCCCCAGCATTTT. This encodes CASRERPGFMSQPQHF.